This is a list of T cell receptor beta chains from one sample in a study of shared clonotypes between healthy human individuals. Method: immunoSEQ multiplex PCR; TCRdb's copy keeps in-frame clones and lacks some. This sample yields about 96,000 clones, of which 68% are seen a single time; 50% belongs to the top ten. The sample taken for sequencing was memory CD8+ T cells sorted from blood. These receptors were obtained from a man aged 25-45 years in good health. CDR3s include the opening cysteine and the closing phenylalanine or tryptophan. The D gene is left open where the match is weak. The size of a clone is reported for some rows only, either as once, few or many, or as a class for expanded clones.

V: TRBV6-1
size: .
D: .
J: TRBJ2-1
DNA: TGTGCCAGCAGTGTGGGGCCAGACAACAATGAGCAGTTCTTC
CDR3: CASSVGPDNNEQFF

V: TRBV7-2
size: .
D: TRBD2
J: TRBJ2-2
DNA: TGTGCCAGCAGCTTAGAACGACTAGCGGGAGCCCCCGGGGAGCTGTTTTTT
CDR3: CASSLERLAGAPGELFF

V: TRBV7-3
size: .
D: .
J: TRBJ2-3
DNA: TGTGCCAGCAGCTTAGGATCGGACACAGATACGCAGTATTTT
CDR3: CASSLGSDTDTQYF

V: TRBV4-1
size: few
D: .
J: TRBJ1-1
DNA: TGCGCCAGCAGCCCCCATACAGGTTTTAACACTGAAGCTTTCTTT
CDR3: CASSPHTGFNTEAFF

V: TRBV7-8
size: .
D: TRBD1
J: TRBJ2-3
DNA: TGTGCCAGCAGCAAGGACAGGACGCAGTATTTT
CDR3: CASSKDRTQYF

V: TRBV28
size: .
D: TRBD1
J: TRBJ1-1
DNA: TGTGCCAGCCTCTGGGACAGGATGAACACTGAAGCTTTCTTT
CDR3: CASLWDRMNTEAFF

V: TRBV10-2
size: .
D: .
J: TRBJ2-7
DNA: TGCGCCAGCAGTGACGTCGGCGTCTACGAGCAGTACTTC
CDR3: CASSDVGVYEQYF

V: TRBV10-3
size: .
D: .
J: TRBJ1-2
DNA: TGTGCCATCAGTGAGTCAGGCGGACAGCCTTATGGCTACACCTTC
CDR3: CAISESGGQPYGYTF

V: TRBV11-2
size: .
D: .
J: TRBJ2-4
DNA: TGTGCCAGCAGCTTAAGGCCTTCGGGACGGGAGATAAAAAACATTCAGTACTTC
CDR3: CASSLRPSGREIKNIQYF

V: TRBV10-3
size: .
D: .
J: TRBJ2-1
DNA: TGTGCCATCAGTGAGTCGATACAAAGAGGCGATGAGCAGTTCTTC
CDR3: CAISESIQRGDEQFF

V: TRBV6-1
size: many
D: TRBD2
J: TRBJ2-7
DNA: TGTGCCAGCAGTGAGTCTAGCGGCGGATCCTACGAGCAGTACTTC
CDR3: CASSESSGGSYEQYF

V: TRBV2
size: .
D: .
J: TRBJ1-4
DNA: TGTGCCAGCGGTTACAGTGAAAAACTGTTTTTT
CDR3: CASGYSEKLFF

V: TRBV6-1
size: .
D: .
J: TRBJ2-1
DNA: TGTGCCAGCAGTGAAGGATACGGGCGAAGCTCCTACAATGAGCAGTTCTTC
CDR3: CASSEGYGRSSYNEQFF

V: TRBV11-3
size: many
D: .
J: TRBJ2-1
DNA: TGTGCCAGCAGCATCCCCTCGGGTGAGCAGTTCTTC
CDR3: CASSIPSGEQFF

V: TRBV9
size: .
D: TRBD2
J: TRBJ2-6
DNA: TGTGCCAGCAGCCAAGCGGTGACTAGCGGACTCTCTGGGGCCAACGTCCTGACTTTC
CDR3: CASSQAVTSGLSGANVLTF

V: TRBV19
size: .
D: .
J: TRBJ2-1
DNA: TGTGCCAGTAGTATTCGGATTTCCTACAATGAGCAGTTCTTC
CDR3: CASSIRISYNEQFF

V: TRBV29-1
size: .
D: TRBD2
J: TRBJ2-3
DNA: TGCAGCGTTGAGCGGGGGAACGAGGATACGCAGTATTTT
CDR3: CSVERGNEDTQYF

V: TRBV28
size: once
D: TRBD1
J: TRBJ1-5
DNA: TGTGCCAGCCAAAAAATCCAGGGGGGTAGCAATCAGCCCCAGCATTTT
CDR3: CASQKIQGGSNQPQHF

V: TRBV11-2
size: .
D: .
J: TRBJ2-7
DNA: TGTGCCAGCAGCTTAATTTTAAGAACCTACGAGCAGTACTTC
CDR3: CASSLILRTYEQYF

V: TRBV6-1
size: once
D: .
J: TRBJ2-7
DNA: TGTGCCAGCAGTGAGCGGCAGACCTACGAGCAGTACTTC
CDR3: CASSERQTYEQYF